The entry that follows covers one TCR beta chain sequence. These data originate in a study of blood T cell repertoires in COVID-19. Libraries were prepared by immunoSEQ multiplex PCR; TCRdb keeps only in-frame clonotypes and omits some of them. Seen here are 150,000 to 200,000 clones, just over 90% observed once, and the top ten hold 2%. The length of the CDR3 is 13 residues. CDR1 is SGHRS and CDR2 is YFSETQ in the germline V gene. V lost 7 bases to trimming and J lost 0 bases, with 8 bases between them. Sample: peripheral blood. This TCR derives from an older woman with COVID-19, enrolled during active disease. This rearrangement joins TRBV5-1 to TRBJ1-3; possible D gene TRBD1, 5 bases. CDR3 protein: CASSDSSGNTIYF. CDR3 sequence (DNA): TGCGCCAGCTCAGACAGCTCTGGAAACACCATATATTTT.